This T cell receptor (beta chain) was captured in a study of CD8+ T cells in alopecia areata. As to this clone: Its antigen is as yet unknown.

Study findings and constraints: Normal-skin resident alphabeta T cells also appear among scalp sample sequences.

In each case, RNA was isolated and then reverse transcribed into cDNA as the sequencing template. Measured with immunoSEQ multiplex PCR; TCRdb has only the in-frame clones, and not every one. The table has some 30,000 clones, roughly 80% seen once. This CDR3 contains 13 residues. Germline-derived CDR1 and CDR2 are MGHRA and YSYEKL. The trim removed 6 bases at V and 7 bases at J, leaving 3 bases unmatched. The sequencing sample was made of NKG2D-low CD8+ T cells sorted from blood. This receptor was obtained from a human donor with alopecia areata. The chain couples TRBV4-1 to TRBJ2-7; 13 bases are shared with TRBD2. The CDR3 loop reads CASRMGLAGEQYF. CDR3 nucleotide sequence: TGCGCCAGCAGAATGGGACTAGCGGGGGAGCAGTACTTC.